Listed here is a single T cell receptor (beta chain). The antigen is unknown. The sample is drawn from a study of cytotoxic CD8 clonotypes in ibrutinib-treated CLL. Points from the study as a whole: Rising at ibrutinib response, clonality subsequently fell back toward baseline at progression. Rare overall, public clonotypes shrank or held steady under therapy.

Depths of 1 in 200,000 to 1 in 1 million T cells were the sequencing target. Generated by immunoSEQ multiplex PCR, the TCRdb table keeps only in-frame clones and is missing some. The table records about 330,000 clones, about 64% of them present only once. With V trimmed by 3 bases and J by 4 bases, 5 bases remained unmatched. The CDR3 is 14 amino acids. CDR1 LNHDA and CDR2 SQIVND come from the germline V gene (reference sequence). The sample was PBMCs, taken after 36 months of ibrutinib treatment. This sequence joins TRBV19 and TRBJ1-2; 7 positions agree with TRBD1. The sequence came from a human donor with chronic lymphocytic leukemia. The DNA of the CDR3 is TGTGCCAGTAGTATTAAGAGGGACAGCTATGGCTACACCTTC. Translating it yields CASSIKRDSYGYTF.